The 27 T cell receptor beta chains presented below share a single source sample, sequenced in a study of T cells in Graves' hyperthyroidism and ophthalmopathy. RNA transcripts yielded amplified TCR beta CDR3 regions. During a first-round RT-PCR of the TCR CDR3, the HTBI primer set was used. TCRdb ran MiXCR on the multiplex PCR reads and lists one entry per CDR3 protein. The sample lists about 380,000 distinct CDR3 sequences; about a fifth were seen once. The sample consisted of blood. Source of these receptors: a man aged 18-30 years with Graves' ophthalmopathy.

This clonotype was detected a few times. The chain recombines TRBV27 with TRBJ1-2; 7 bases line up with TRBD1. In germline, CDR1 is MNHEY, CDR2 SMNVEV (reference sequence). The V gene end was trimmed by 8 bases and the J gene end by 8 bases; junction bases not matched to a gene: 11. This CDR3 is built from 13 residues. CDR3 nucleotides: TGTGCCAGCGGACCAGACAGGGAGCGAGGCTACACCTTC. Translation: CASGPDRERGYTF.

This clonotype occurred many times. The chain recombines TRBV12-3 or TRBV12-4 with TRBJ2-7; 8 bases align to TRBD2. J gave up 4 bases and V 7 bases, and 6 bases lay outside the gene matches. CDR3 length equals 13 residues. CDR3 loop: CASTSGGLYEQYF. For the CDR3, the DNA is TGTGCCAGCACCTCGGGGGGGTTGTACGAGCAGTACTTC.

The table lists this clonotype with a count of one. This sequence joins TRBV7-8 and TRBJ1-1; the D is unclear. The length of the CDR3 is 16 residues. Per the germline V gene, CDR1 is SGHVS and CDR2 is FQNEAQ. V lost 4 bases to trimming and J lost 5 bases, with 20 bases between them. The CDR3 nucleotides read TGTGCCAGCAGCTACCCTATCGACGCCTCGGAGACTGAAGCTTTCTTT. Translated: CASSYPIDASETEAFF.

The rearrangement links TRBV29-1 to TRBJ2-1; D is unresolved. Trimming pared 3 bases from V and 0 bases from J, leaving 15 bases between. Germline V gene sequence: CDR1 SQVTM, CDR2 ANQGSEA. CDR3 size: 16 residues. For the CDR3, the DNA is TGCAGCGTTGAGGAAGTTTTTGTTACCTCCTACAATGAGCAGTTCTTC. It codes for CSVEEVFVTSYNEQFF.

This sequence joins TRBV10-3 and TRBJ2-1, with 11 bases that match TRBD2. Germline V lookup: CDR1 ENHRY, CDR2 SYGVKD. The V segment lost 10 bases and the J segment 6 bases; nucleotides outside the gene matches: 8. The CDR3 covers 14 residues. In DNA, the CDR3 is TGTGCCACCGTTAGCGGGGGGGCTTTCAATGAGCAGTTCTTC. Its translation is CATVSGGAFNEQFF.

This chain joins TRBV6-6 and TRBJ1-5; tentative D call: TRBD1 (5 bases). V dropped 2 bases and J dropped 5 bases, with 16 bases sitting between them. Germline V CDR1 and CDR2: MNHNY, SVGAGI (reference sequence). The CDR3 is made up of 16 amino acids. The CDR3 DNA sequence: TGTGCCAGCAGTTACGATATGGGCGGGGGGGATCAGCCCCAGCATTTT. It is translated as CASSYDMGGGDQPQHF.

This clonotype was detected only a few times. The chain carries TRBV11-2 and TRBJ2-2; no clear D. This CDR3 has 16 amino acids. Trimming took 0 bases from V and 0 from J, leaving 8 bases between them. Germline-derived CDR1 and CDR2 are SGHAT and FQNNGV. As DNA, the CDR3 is TGTGCCAGCAGCTTAGAGGGTAATACGAACACCGGGGAGCTGTTTTTT. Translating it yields CASSLEGNTNTGELFF.

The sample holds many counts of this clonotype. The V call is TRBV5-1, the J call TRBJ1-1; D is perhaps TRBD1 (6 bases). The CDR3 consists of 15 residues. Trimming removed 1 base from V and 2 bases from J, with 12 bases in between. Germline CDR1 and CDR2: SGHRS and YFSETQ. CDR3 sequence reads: CASSLTGQFNTEAFF. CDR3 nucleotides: TGCGCCAGCAGCTTGACAGGACAGTTTAACACTGAAGCTTTCTTT.

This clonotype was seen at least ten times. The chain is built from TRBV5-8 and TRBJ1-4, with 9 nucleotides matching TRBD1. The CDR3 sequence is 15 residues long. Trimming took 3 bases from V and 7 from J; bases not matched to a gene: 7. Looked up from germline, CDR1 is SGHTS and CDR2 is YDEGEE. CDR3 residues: CASSWPTGGGEKLFF. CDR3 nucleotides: TGTGCCAGCAGCTGGCCGACAGGGGGAGGTGAAAAACTGTTTTTT.

Here the CDR3 reads CAISSHSGGARAQYF. The CDR3 nucleotides are TGTGCCATCAGTTCCCATAGCGGGGGGGCCCGTGCGCAGTATTTT. The rearrangement uses TRBV10-3 and TRBJ2-3; 11 nucleotides match TRBD2. The CDR3 has 15 residues. The germline gives CDR1 ENHRY, CDR2 SYGVKD. Trimming at V came to 5 bases and at J to 10 bases, leaving 11 bases not matched to a gene.

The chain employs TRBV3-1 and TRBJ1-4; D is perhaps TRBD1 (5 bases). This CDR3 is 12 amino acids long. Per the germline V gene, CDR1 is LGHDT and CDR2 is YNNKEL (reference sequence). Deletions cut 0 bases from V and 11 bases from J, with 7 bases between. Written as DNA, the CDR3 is TGTGCCAGCAGCCAAGAGGGGGGGAAACTGTTTTTT. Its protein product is CASSQEGGKLFF.

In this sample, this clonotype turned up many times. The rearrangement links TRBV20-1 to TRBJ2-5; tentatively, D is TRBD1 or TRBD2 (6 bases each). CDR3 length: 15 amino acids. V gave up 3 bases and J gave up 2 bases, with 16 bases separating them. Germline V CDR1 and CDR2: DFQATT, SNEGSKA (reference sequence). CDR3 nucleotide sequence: TGCAGTGCTAGTAGCCCCCTAGGGGGGCAAGAGACCCAGTACTTC. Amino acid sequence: CSASSPLGGQETQYF.

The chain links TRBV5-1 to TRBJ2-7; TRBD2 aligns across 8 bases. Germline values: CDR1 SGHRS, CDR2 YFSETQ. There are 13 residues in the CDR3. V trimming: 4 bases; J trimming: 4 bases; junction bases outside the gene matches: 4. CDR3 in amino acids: CASSASGSYEQYF. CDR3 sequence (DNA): TGCGCCAGCAGCGCTAGCGGGTCGTACGAGCAGTACTTC.

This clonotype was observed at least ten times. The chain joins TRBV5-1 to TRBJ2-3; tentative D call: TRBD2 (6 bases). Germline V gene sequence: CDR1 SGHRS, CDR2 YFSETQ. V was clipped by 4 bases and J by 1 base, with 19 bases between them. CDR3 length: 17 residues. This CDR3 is CASSVKSGTLRTDTQYF. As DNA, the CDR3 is TGCGCCAGCAGCGTAAAATCCGGGACTCTCCGCACAGATACGCAGTATTTT.

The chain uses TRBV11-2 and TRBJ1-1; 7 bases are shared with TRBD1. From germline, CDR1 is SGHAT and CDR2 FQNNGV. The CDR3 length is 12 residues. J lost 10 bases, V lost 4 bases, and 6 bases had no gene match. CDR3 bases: TGTGCCAGCAGCTCAGGGGGGGGTCGAGCTTTCTTT. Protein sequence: CASSSGGGRAFF.

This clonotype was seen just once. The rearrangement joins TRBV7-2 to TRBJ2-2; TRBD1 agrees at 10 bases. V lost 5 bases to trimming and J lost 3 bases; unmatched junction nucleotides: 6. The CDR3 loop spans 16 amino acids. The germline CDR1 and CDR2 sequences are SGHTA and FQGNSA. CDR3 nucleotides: TGTGCCAGCAGCGAGGGACAGGGGCCTGACACCGGGGAGCTGTTTTTT. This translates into CASSEGQGPDTGELFF. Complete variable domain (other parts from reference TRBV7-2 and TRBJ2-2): GAGVSQSPSNKVTEKGKDVELRCDPISGHTALYWYRQSLGQGLEFLIYFQGNSAPDKSGLPSDRFSAERTGGSVSTLTIQRTQQEDSAVYLCASSEGQGPDTGELFFGEGSRLTVL.

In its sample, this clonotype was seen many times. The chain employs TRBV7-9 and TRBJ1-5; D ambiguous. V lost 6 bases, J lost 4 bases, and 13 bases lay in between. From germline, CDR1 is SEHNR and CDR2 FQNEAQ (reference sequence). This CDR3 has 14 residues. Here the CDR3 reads CASRPLGGNQPQHF. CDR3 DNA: TGTGCCAGCAGACCCCTCGGTGGGAATCAGCCCCAGCATTTT.

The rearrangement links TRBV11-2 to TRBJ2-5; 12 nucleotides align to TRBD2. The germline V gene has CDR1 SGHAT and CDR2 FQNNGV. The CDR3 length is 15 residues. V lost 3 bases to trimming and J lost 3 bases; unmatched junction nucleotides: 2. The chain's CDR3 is CASSFRLAGEETQYF. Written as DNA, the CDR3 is TGTGCCAGCAGCTTCCGACTAGCGGGGGAAGAGACCCAGTACTTC.

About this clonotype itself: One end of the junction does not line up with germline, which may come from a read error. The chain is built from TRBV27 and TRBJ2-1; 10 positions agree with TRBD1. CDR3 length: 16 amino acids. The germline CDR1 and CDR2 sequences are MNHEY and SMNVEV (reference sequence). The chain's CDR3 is CATSVDPGQGDNEQFF. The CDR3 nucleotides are TGTGCCACCAGTGTCGACCCCGGACAGGGGGATAATGAGCAGTTCTTC.

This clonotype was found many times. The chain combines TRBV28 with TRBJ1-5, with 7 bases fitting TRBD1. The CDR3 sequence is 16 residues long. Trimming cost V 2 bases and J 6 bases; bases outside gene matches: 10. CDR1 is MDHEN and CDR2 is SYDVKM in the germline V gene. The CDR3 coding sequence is TGTGCCAGCAGTTTAAGGGGGGCAGGGGGGGTTCAGCCCCAGCATTTT. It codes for CASSLRGAGGVQPQHF.

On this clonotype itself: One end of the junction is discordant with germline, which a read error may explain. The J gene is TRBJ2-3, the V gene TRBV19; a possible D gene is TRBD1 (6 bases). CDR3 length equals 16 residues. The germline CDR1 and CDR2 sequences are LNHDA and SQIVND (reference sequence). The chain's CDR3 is CASSDARGASTDTQYF. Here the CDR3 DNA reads TGTGCCAGTAGTGACGCCAGGGGCGCAAGCACGGATACGCAGTATTTT.

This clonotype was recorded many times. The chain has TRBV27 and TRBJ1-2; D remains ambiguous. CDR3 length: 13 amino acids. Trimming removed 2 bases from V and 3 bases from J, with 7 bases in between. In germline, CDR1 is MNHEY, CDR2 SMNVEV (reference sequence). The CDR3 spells CASSLSADYGYTF. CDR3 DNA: TGTGCCAGCAGTTTAAGTGCAGACTATGGCTACACCTTC.

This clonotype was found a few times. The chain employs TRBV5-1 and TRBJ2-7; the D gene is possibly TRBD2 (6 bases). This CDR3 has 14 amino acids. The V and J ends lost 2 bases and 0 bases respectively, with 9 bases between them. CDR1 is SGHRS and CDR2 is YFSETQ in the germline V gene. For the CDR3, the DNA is TGCGCCAGCAGCTTTTCCGGGAGCTCCTACGAGCAGTACTTC. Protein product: CASSFSGSSYEQYF.

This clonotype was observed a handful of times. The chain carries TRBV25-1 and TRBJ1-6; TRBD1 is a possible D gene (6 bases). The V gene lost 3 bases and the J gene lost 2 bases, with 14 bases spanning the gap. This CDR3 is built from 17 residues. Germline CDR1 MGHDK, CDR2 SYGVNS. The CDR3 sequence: CASSDRAGEPYNSPLHF. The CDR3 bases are TGTGCCAGCAGTGATCGGGCAGGGGAACCCTATAATTCACCCCTCCACTTT.

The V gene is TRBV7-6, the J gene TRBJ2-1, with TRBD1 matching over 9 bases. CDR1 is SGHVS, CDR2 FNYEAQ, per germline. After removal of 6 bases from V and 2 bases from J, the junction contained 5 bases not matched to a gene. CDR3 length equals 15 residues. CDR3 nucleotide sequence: TGTGCCAGCAGTCAACAGGGGGCGACCTACAATGAGCAGTTCTTC. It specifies CASSQQGATYNEQFF. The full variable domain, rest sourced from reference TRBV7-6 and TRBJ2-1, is GAGVSQSPRYKVTKRGQDVALRCDPISGHVSLYWYRQALGQGPEFLTYFNYEAQQDKSGLPNDRFSAERPEGSISTLTIQRTEQRDSAMYRCASSQQGATYNEQFFGPGTRLTVL.

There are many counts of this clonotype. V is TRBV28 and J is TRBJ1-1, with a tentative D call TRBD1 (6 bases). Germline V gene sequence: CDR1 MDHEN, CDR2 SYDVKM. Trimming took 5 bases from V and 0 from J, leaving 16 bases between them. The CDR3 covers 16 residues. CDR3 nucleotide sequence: TGTGCCAGCAGTGGTCCAAACAGGGCCATGAACACTGAAGCTTTCTTT. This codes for CASSGPNRAMNTEAFF.

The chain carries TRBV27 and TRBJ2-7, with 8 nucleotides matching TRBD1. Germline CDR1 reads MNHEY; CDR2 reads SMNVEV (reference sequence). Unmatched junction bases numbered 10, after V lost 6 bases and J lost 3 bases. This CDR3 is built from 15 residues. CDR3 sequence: CASRLSTGGIYEQYF. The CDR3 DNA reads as TGTGCCAGCAGACTGAGCACAGGGGGGATCTACGAGCAGTACTTC.